The 24 T cell receptor beta chains below come from one sample, sequenced in a study of control samples from healthy donors and cancer patients. Here immunoSEQ multiplex PCR was the method, and the copy in TCRdb shows in-frame clones only, minus some. The data contain more than 150,000 clones, roughly nine tenths of them seen just once; the ten biggest clones take up 0.68%. The sample comprised blood. Receptors were obtained from a woman in her 30s in good health.

The CDR3 loop is CASSLVAGLSYQETQYF. The CDR3 DNA is TGCGCCAGCAGCTTGGTGGCAGGCTTGTCGTACCAAGAGACCCAGTACTTC. This chain links TRBV5-1 with TRBJ2-5, with D unresolved. V was pared by 0 bases and J by 0 bases, with 15 bases between. The CDR3 covers 17 residues. CDR1 is SGHRS, CDR2 YFSETQ, per germline. Looking up the rest from reference TRBV5-1 and TRBJ2-5 gives the full variable domain: KAGVTQTPRYLIKTRGQQVTLSCSPISGHRSVSWYQQTPGQGLQFLFEYFSETQRNKGNFPGRFSGRQFSNSRSEMNVSTLELGDSALYLCASSLVAGLSYQETQYFGPGTRLLVL.

V and J are TRBV4-1 and TRBJ1-3; unclear D gene. The CDR3 consists of 17 residues. Germline V gene sequence: CDR1 MGHRA, CDR2 YSYEKL. With 4 bases removed from V and 0 bases from J, the gap between germline ends came to 16 bases. CDR3 sequence: CASSPPTGSISGNTIYF. CDR3 nucleotide sequence: TGCGCCAGCAGCCCCCCCACCGGCAGCATCTCTGGAAACACCATATATTTT.

The chain employs TRBV28 and TRBJ2-6, with D perhaps TRBD1 (6 bases). The CDR3 covers 16 residues. Germline values: CDR1 MDHEN, CDR2 SYDVKM. Trimming shortened V by 6 bases and J by 0 bases, and 12 bases separated the two germline ends. CDR3 loop: CASSLGHVSGANVLTF. Here the CDR3 DNA reads TGTGCCAGCAGCCTGGGACACGTCTCTGGGGCCAACGTCCTGACTTTC.

This chain links TRBV7-2 with TRBJ2-5; maybe TRBD2 (6 bases). Germline CDR1 is SGHTA and CDR2 is FQGNSA. V was cut by 1 base and J by 5 bases, with 11 bases left in between. The CDR3 covers 14 residues. Here the CDR3 DNA reads TGTGCCAGCAGCTTAGTTGGCCGGGGGGAGACCCAGTACTTC. Translation: CASSLVGRGETQYF.

The chain recombines TRBV6-5 with TRBJ2-2, with 8 bases lining up with TRBD1. The junction had 3 bases not matched to a gene; V was cut back by 2 bases and J by 1 base. CDR1 is MNHEY, CDR2 SVGAGI, per germline. The CDR3 runs to 16 residues. CDR3 sequence: CASSYGGTGNTGELFF. CDR3 DNA sequence: TGTGCCAGCAGTTACGGTGGGACAGGGAACACCGGGGAGCTGTTTTTT.

The chain employs TRBV28 and TRBJ1-2; no clear D gene. V was trimmed by 1 base and J by 4 bases, leaving 10 bases between them. CDR3 length equals 14 residues. CDR1 is MDHEN and CDR2 is SYDVKM in the germline V gene. The CDR3 loop reads CASSLLRGGYGYTF. DNA of the CDR3: TGTGCCAGCAGTTTATTGCGGGGAGGCTATGGCTACACCTTC.

This clone was seen once. The rearrangement links TRBV15 to TRBJ1-5; no firm D call. Germline V gives CDR1 LNHNV, CDR2 YYDKDF (reference sequence). This CDR3 is built from 13 residues. V shed 3 bases and J shed 3 bases, with 6 bases lying between them. CDR3 sequence (DNA): TGTGCCACCAGCAGTGGTGCCAATCAGCCCCAGCATTTT. Encoded protein: CATSSGANQPQHF. Using reference TRBV15 and TRBJ1-5 for the parts outside the CDR3, the full variable domain is DAMVIQNPRYQVTQFGKPVTLSCSQTLNHNVMYWYQQKSSQAPKLLFHYYDKDFNNEADTPDNFQSRRPNTSFCFLDIRSPGLGDTAMYLCATSSGANQPQHFGDGTRLSIL.

V usage is TRBV6-5 and J usage is TRBJ1-1; the D gene is possibly TRBD1 (5 bases). This CDR3 has 14 amino acids. V dropped 7 bases and J dropped 1 base, with 13 bases sitting between them. CDR1 and CDR2 from the germline V gene are MNHEY and SVGAGI. CDR3 bases: TGTGCCAGCATTTTAGGGGTCTCGAACACTGAAGCTTTCTTT. Encoded protein: CASILGVSNTEAFF.

The rearrangement joins TRBV6-1 to TRBJ2-5; D remains unclear. The CDR3 is 17 amino acids. The V gene lost 3 bases and the J gene lost 5 bases, with 22 bases spanning the gap. Germline V gene data show CDR1 as MNHNS and CDR2 as SASEGT. Written as DNA, the CDR3 is TGTGCCAGCAGTGAGACTGCGACATTTCTCCCGAGGGAGACCCAGTACTTC. Its translation: CASSETATFLPRETQYF.

The V and J genes are TRBV4-3 and TRBJ2-1; D is possibly TRBD2 (5 bases). Trimming stripped 2 bases from V and 2 bases from J, with 13 bases between. From germline, CDR1 is LGHNA and CDR2 YSLEER. The CDR3 consists of 16 residues. The CDR3 spells CASSQQVASPYNEQFF. The CDR3 DNA follows: TGCGCCAGCAGCCAACAAGTAGCGAGTCCCTACAATGAGCAGTTCTTC.

The count of this clone is one. The chain recombines TRBV7-9 with TRBJ2-1; 9 bases line up with TRBD2. This CDR3 has 15 residues. The germline V gene encodes CDR1 SEHNR and CDR2 FQNEAQ (reference sequence). The V and J ends lost 1 base and 9 bases, in that order; junction bases with no gene match: 7. For the CDR3, the DNA is TGTGCCAGCAGCTTAGGGGGCGGGAGGGGGGGTGAGCAGTTCTTC. Translation: CASSLGGGRGGEQFF.

The rearrangement joins TRBV6-1 to TRBJ2-1; D ambiguous. The CDR3 consists of 15 residues. V dropped 1 base and J dropped 4 bases, with 11 bases sitting between them. Germline CDR1 is MNHNS and CDR2 is SASEGT. CDR3 residues: CASSEGVGTYNEQFF. CDR3 sequence (DNA): TGTGCCAGCAGTGAAGGGGTCGGAACGTACAATGAGCAGTTCTTC.

The J gene is TRBJ2-5, the V gene TRBV6-1; TRBD2 aligns across 12 bases. The germline V gene encodes CDR1 MNHNS and CDR2 SASEGT. CDR3 size: 16 residues. Germline trimming cut 4 bases from V and 5 bases from J; bases unmatched to any gene: 8. This CDR3 reads CASSGGLAGGRETQYF. CDR3 DNA: TGTGCCAGCAGTGGGGGCCTAGCGGGAGGGCGGGAGACCCAGTACTTC.

This chain connects TRBV7-3 to TRBJ2-2, with 7 positions matching TRBD2. CDR3 length equals 15 residues. Germline assignment: CDR1 SGHTA and CDR2 FQGTGA. The junction had 9 bases not matched to a gene; V was cut back by 5 bases and J by 6 bases. The CDR3 region has the DNA TGTGCCAGCAGCCCCGGGCCCGCGGGAGCCGGGGAGCTGTTTTTT. Protein: CASSPGPAGAGELFF.

The V gene is TRBV3-1 (or the pseudogene TRBV3-2), the J gene TRBJ1-2; possibly TRBD1 for D (5 bases). V was cut by 4 bases and J by 5 bases, with 11 bases left in between. This CDR3 contains 13 residues. In germline, CDR1 is LGHDT, CDR2 YNNKEL (reference sequence). In DNA, the CDR3 is TGTGCCAGCAGCCCCGGGGGGGGGTATGGCTACACCTTC. Protein product: CASSPGGGYGYTF.

The chain combines TRBV19 with TRBJ2-7, with 12 positions matching TRBD1. The V gene's germline CDR1 is LNHDA and CDR2 SQIVND (reference sequence). The CDR3 spans 13 residues. Losses at the gene ends were 6 bases for V and 5 bases for J; bases not matched to a gene: 2. CDR3 in DNA: TGTGCCAGTAGGGGGACAGGGGGCAACGAGCAGTACTTC. Residues: CASRGTGGNEQYF.

This chain links TRBV5-1 with TRBJ2-1, with TRBD2 matching 14 bases. V lost 4 bases and J lost 0; bases outside the gene matches: 9. This CDR3 is built from 19 residues. Per the germline V gene, CDR1 is SGHRS and CDR2 is YFSETQ. The CDR3 DNA reads TGCGCCAGCAGCGCGGGACTAGCGGGAGCCCTATTCTCCTACAATGAGCAGTTCTTC. The encoded protein is CASSAGLAGALFSYNEQFF.

V and J are TRBV3-1 (or the pseudogene TRBV3-2) and TRBJ2-5; tentatively, D is TRBD1 (6 bases). The CDR3 covers 15 residues. Per the germline V gene, CDR1 is LGHDT and CDR2 is YNNKEL (reference sequence). The V gene lost 2 bases and the J gene lost 1 base, with 11 bases spanning the gap. CDR3 loop: CASSQFRQAQETQYF. The CDR3 DNA reads TGTGCCAGCAGCCAATTCAGACAGGCCCAAGAGACCCAGTACTTC.

The gene calls are TRBV28 and TRBJ1-4; D unclear. The CDR3 length is 13 residues. Germline CDR1 reads MDHEN; CDR2 reads SYDVKM. The V and J ends lost 9 bases and 3 bases respectively, with 11 bases between them. CDR3 sequence reads: CASSRTANEKLFF. CDR3 bases: TGTGCCAGTAGCAGGACGGCTAATGAAAAACTGTTTTTT.

On this clone itself: Other nucleotide sequences in the sample specify the same CDR3. V and J are TRBV6-5 and TRBJ1-1, with D unclear. Germline V lookup: CDR1 MNHEY, CDR2 SVGAGI. The CDR3 runs 15 residues. Trimming took off 0 bases at V and 6 bases at J, with 14 bases between the two ends. CDR3 in amino acids: CASSYSFGTSAEAFF. CDR3 nucleotides: TGTGCCAGCAGTTACTCGTTCGGTACTTCGGCTGAAGCTTTCTTT.

The chain recombines TRBV20-1 with TRBJ2-7; D is unresolved. The CDR3 contains 11 residues. The germline V and J ends were trimmed by 6 bases and 3 bases, with 9 bases remaining between them. The germline V gene has CDR1 DFQATT and CDR2 SNEGSKA (reference sequence). CDR3 coding DNA: TGCAGTGCCAATCTAGTCTACGAGCAGTACTTC. Its translation is CSANLVYEQYF.

The chain employs TRBV15 and TRBJ2-1; D is unresolved. V lost 1 base, J lost 6 bases, and 13 bases lay in between. This CDR3 comprises 15 residues. Per germline, CDR1 LNHNV and CDR2 YYDKDF (reference sequence). As DNA, the CDR3 is TGTGCCACCAGCAGAGGAGTAGGACCCTCCAATGAGCAGTTCTTC. It encodes CATSRGVGPSNEQFF.

The V and J genes are TRBV4-2 and TRBJ2-3; either TRBD1 or TRBD2 may supply D (5 bases each). Trimming shortened V by 1 base and J by 6 bases, and 17 bases separated the two germline ends. The CDR3 has 16 residues. In germline, CDR1 is LGHNA, CDR2 YNFKEQ. CDR3 nucleotides: TGTGCCAGCAGCCAAGGCCCCAGAGGGACCCAGGATACGCAGTATTTT. Protein sequence: CASSQGPRGTQDTQYF.

The rearrangement links TRBV28 to TRBJ2-6; 11 nucleotides agree with TRBD2. The CDR3 has 17 amino acids. In germline, CDR1 is MDHEN, CDR2 SYDVKM. J lost 0 bases, V lost 8 bases, and 6 bases had no gene match. CDR3 sequence: CASHKLAGVSGANVLTF. Here the CDR3 DNA reads TGTGCCAGCCACAAACTAGCGGGGGTCTCTGGGGCCAACGTCCTGACTTTC.